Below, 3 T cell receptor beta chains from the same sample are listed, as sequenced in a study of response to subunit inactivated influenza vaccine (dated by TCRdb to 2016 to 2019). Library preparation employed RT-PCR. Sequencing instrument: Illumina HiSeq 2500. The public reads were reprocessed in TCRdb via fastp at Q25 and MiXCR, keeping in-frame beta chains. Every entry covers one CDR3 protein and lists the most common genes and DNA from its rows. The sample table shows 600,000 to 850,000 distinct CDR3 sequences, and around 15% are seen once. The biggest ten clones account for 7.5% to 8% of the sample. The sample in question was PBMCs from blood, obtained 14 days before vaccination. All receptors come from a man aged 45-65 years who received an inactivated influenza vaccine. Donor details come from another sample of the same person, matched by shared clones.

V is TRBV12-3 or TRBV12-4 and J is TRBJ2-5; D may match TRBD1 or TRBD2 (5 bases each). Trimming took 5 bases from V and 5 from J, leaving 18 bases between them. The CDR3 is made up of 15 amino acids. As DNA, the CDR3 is TGTGCCAGCAGTAAAACCGGGACCCTGCGGGAGACCCAGTACTTC. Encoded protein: CASSKTGTLRETQYF.

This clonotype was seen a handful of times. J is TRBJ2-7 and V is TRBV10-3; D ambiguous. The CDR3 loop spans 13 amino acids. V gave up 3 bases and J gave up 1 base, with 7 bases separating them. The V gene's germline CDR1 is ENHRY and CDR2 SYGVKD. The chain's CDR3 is CAISDTVSYEQYF. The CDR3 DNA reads TGTGCCATCAGTGATACGGTATCCTACGAGCAGTACTTC.

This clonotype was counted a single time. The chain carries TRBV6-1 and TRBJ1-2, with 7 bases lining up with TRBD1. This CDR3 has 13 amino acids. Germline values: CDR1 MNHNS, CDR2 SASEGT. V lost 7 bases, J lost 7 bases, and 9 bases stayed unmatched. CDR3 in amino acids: CASNRYQGVGYTF. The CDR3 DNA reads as TGTGCCAGCAATAGGTACCAGGGGGTTGGCTACACCTTC.